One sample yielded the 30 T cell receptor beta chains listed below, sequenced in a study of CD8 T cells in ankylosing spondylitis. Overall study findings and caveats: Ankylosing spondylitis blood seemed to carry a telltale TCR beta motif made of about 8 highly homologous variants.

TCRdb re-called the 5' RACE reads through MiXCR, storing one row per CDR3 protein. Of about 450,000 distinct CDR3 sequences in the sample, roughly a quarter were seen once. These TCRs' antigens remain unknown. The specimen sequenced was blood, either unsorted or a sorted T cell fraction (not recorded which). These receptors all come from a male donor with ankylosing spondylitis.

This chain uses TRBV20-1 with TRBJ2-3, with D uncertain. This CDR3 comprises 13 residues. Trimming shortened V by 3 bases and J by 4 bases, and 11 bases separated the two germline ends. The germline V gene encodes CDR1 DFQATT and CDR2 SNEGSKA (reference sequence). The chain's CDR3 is CSASPGFPDTQYF. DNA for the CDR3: TGCAGTGCTAGCCCCGGTTTCCCAGATACGCAGTATTTT.

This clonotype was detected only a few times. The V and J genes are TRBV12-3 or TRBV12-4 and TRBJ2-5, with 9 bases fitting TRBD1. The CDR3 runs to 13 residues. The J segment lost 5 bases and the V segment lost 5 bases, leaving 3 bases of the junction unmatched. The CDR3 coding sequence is TGTGCCAGCAGTATACAGGGGGCCGAGACCCAGTACTTC. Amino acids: CASSIQGAETQYF.

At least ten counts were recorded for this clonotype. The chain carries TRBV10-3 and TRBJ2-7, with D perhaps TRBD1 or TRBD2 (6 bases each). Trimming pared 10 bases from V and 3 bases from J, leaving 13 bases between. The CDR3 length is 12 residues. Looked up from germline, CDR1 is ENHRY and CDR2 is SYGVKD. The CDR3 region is CATGAGSYEQYF. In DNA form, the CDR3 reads TGTGCCACAGGGGCGGGGAGCTACGAGCAGTACTTC.

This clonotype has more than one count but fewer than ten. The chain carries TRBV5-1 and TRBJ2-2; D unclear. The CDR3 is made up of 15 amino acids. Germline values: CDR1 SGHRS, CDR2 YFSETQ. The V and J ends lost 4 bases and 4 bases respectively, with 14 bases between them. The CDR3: CASSPGPPSTGELFF. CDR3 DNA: TGCGCCAGCAGCCCGGGCCCCCCGAGCACCGGGGAGCTGTTTTTT.

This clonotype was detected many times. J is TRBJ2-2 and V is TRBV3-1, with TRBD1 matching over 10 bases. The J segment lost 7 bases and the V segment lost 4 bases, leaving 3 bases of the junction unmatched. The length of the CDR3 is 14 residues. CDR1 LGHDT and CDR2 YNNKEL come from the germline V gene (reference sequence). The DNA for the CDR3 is TGTGCCAGCAGCCGGGGGACAGGGGTCGGGGAGCTGTTTTTT. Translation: CASSRGTGVGELFF.

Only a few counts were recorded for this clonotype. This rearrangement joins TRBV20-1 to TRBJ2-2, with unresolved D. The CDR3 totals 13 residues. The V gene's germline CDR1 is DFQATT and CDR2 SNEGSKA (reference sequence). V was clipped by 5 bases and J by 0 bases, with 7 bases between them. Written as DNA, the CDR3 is TGCAGTGCTTCCCCCTCGAACACCGGGGAGCTGTTTTTT. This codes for CSASPSNTGELFF.

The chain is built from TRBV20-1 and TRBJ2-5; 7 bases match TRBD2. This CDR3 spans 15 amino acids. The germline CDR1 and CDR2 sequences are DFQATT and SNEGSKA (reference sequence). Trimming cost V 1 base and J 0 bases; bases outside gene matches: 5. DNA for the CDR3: TGCAGTGCTAGAGGCAGTCTAGCGGACCAAGAGACCCAGTACTTC. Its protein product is CSARGSLADQETQYF.

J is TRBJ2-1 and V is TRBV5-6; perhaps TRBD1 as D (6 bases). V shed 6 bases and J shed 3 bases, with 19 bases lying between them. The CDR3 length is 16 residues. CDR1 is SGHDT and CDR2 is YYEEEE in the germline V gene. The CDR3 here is CASTPTEGTNYNEQFF. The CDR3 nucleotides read TGTGCCAGCACCCCAACCGAGGGGACAAACTACAATGAGCAGTTCTTC.

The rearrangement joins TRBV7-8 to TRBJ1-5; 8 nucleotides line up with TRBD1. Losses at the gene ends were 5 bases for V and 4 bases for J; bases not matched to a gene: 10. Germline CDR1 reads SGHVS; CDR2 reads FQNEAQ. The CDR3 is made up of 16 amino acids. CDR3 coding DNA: TGTGCCAGCAGCACTAGGACAGGGCTGGAAAATCAGCCCCAGCATTTT. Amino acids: CASSTRTGLENQPQHF.

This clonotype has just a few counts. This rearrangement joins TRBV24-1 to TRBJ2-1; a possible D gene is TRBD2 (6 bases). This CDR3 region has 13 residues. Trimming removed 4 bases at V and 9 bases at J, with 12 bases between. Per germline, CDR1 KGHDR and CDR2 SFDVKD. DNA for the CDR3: TGTGCCACCAGTGACCTGGGGGGAACTGAGCAGTTCTTC. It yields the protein CATSDLGGTEQFF.

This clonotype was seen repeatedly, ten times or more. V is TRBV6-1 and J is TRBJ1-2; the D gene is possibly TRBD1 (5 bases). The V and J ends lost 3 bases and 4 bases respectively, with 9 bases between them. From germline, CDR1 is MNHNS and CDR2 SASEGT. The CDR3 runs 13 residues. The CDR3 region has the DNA TGTGCCAGCAGTGACGACAGTTCCTATGGCTACACCTTC. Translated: CASSDDSSYGYTF.

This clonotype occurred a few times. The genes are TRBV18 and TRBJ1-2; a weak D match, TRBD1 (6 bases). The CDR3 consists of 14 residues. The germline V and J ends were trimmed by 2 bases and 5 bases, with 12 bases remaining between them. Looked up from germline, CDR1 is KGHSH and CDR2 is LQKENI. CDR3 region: CASSPDVQGYGYTF. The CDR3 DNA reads TGTGCCAGCTCACCAGACGTCCAGGGGTATGGCTACACCTTC. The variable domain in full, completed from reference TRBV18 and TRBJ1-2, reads NAGVMQNPRHLVRRRGQEARLRCSPMKGHSHVYWYRQLPEEGLKFMVYLQKENIIDESGMPKERFSAEFPKEGPSILRIQQVVRGDSAAYFCASSPDVQGYGYTFGSGTRLTVV.

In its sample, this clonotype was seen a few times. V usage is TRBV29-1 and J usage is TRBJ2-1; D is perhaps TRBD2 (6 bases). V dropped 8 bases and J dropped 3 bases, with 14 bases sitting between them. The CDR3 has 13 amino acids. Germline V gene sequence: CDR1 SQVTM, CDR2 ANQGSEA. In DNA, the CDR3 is TGCAGCTTCCGGGACTGGGGCTACAATGAGCAGTTCTTC. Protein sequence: CSFRDWGYNEQFF.

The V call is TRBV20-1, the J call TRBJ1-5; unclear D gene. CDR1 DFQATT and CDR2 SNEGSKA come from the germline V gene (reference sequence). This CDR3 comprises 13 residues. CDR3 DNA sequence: TGCAGCTATCAAGCGGGAGGCAATCAGCCCCAGCATTTT. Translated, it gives CSYQAGGNQPQHF.

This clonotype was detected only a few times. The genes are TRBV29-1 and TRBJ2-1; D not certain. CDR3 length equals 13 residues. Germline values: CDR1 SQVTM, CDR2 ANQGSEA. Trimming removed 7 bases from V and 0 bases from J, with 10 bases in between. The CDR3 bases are TGCAGCGGACGCCCGAGCTCCTACAATGAGCAGTTCTTC. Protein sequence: CSGRPSSYNEQFF.

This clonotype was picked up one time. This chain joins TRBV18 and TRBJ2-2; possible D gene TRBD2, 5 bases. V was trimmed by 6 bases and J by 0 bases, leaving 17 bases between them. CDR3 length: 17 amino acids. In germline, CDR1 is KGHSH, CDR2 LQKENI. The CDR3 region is CASSPLRASSNTGELFF. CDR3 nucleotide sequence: TGTGCCAGCTCCCCTCTGCGGGCCTCCTCGAACACCGGGGAGCTGTTTTTT.

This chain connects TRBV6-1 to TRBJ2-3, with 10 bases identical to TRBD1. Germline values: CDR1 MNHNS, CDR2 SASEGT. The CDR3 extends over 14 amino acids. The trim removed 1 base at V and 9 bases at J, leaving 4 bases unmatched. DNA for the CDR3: TGTGCCAGCAGTGAAGGGGACAGGGGAGGGACGCAGTATTTT. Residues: CASSEGDRGGTQYF.

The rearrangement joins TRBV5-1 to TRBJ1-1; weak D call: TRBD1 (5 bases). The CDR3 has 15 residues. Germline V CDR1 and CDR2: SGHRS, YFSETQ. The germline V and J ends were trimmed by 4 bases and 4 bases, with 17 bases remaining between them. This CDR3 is CASSPGRQGSTEAFF. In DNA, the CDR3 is TGCGCCAGCAGCCCGGGCCGGCAGGGAAGCACTGAAGCTTTCTTT.

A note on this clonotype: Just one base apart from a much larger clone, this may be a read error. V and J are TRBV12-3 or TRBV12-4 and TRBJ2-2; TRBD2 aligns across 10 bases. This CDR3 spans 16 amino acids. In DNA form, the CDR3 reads TGTGCCAGCACCGCTTGGACTAGCGGTAGCACCGGGCAGCTGTTTTTT. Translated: CASTAWTSGSTGQLFF.

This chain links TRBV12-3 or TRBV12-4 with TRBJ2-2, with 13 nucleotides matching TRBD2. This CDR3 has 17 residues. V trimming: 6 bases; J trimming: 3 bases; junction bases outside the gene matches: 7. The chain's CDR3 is CASSPMGLAGYTGELFF. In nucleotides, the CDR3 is TGTGCCAGCAGCCCTATGGGACTAGCGGGATACACCGGGGAGCTGTTTTTT.

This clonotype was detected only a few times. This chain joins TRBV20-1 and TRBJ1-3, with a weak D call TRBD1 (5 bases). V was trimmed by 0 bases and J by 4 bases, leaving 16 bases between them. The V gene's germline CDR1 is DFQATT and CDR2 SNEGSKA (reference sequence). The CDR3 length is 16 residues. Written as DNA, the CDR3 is TGCAGTGCTAGAGATGTTGCAGGGCTCGGAGGAAACACCATATATTTT. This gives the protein CSARDVAGLGGNTIYF.

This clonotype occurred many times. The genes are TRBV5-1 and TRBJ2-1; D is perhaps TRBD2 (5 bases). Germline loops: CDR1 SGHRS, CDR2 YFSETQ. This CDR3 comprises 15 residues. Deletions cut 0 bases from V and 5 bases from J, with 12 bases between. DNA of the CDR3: TGCGCCAGCAGCTTGGCCGGGGAAGGAAACAATGAGCAGTTCTTC. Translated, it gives CASSLAGEGNNEQFF.

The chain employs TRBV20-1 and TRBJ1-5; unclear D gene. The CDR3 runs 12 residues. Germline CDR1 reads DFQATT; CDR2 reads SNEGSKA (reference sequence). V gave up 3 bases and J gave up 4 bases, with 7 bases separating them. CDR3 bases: TGCAGTGCTAGCTTAGGTAATCAGCCCCAGCATTTT. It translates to CSASLGNQPQHF.

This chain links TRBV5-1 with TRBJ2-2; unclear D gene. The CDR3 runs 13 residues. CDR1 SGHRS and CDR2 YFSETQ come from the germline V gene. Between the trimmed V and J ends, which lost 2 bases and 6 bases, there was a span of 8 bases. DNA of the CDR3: TGCGCCAGCAGCTTCACATCGGCCGGGGAGCTGTTTTTT. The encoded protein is CASSFTSAGELFF.

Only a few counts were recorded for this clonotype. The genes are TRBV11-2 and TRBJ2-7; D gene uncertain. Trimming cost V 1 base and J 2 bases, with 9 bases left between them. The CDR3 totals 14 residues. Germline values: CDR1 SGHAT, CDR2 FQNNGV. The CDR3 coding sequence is TGTGCCAGCAGCTTAGGACGGCGTGCCTACGAGCAGTACGTC. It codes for CASSLGRRAYEQYV.

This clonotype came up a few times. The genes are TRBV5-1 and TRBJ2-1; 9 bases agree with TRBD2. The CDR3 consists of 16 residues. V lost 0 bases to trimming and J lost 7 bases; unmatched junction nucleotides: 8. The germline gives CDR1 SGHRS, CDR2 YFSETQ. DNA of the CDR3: TGCGCCAGCAGCTTGGCCGGGGGACTAGCTATAAATGAGCAGTTCTTC. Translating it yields CASSLAGGLAINEQFF.

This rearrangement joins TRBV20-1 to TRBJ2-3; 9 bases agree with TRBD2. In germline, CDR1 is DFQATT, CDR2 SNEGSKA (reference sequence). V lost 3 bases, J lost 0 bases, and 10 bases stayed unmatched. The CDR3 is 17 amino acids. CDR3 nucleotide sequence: TGCAGTGCTAGGGGTGCCTTTAGCGGGAGTAGCACAGATACGCAGTATTTT. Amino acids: CSARGAFSGSSTDTQYF.

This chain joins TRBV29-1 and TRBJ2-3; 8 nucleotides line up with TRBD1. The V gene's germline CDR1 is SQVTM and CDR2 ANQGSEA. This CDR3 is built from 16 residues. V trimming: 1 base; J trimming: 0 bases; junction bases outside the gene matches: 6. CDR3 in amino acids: CSVEGDRRSSTDTQYF. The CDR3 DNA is TGCAGCGTTGAAGGGGACAGGAGATCTAGCACAGATACGCAGTATTTT.

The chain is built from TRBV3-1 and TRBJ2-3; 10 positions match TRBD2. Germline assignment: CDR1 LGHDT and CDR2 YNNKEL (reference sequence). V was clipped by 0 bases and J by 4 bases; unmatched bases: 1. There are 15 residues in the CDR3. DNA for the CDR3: TGTGCCAGCAGCCAAGACCTAGCGGGAGCAGATACGCAGTATTTT. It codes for CASSQDLAGADTQYF.

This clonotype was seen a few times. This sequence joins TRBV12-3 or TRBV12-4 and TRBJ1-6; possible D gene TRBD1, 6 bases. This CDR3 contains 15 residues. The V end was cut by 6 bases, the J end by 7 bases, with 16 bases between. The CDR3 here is CASSKGELINSPLHF. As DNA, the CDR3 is TGTGCCAGCAGCAAGGGGGAGCTTATCAATTCACCCCTCCACTTT.